These 13 T cell receptor beta chains were sequenced from one sample in a study of T cell changes during pregnancy in multiple sclerosis. The table came from immunoSEQ multiplex PCR; TCRdb's copy has only in-frame clones and leaves some out. The sample lists under 35,000 clones; approximately 91% were seen once. This specimen consisted of CD8+ T cells from peripheral blood mononuclear cells, obtained before pregnancy. Receptors were obtained from a female donor with multiple sclerosis, enrolled in a pregnancy study.

V usage is TRBV6-4 and J usage is TRBJ2-1; 8 nucleotides agree with TRBD1. CDR1 MRHNA and CDR2 SNTAGT come from the germline V gene. Germline trimming cut 3 bases from V and 0 bases from J; bases unmatched to any gene: 1. The length of the CDR3 is 15 residues. The CDR3 DNA sequence: TGTGCCAGCAGTGAAACAGGGGGCTCCTACAATGAGCAGTTCTTC. It is translated as CASSETGGSYNEQFF.

This sequence joins TRBV2 and TRBJ1-5; D unresolved. This CDR3 is built from 13 residues. With 6 bases removed from V and 2 bases from J, the gap between germline ends came to 8 bases. Germline V gene data show CDR1 as SNHLY and CDR2 as FYNNEI. This CDR3 is CASRVRGNQPQHF. CDR3 nucleotide sequence: TGTGCCAGCAGGGTGAGGGGCAATCAGCCCCAGCATTTT.

V is TRBV5-4 and J is TRBJ2-5; 13 bases align to TRBD2. J gave up 5 bases and V 0 bases, and 7 bases lay outside the gene matches. The length of the CDR3 is 17 residues. Looked up from germline, CDR1 is SGHNT and CDR2 is YYREEE (reference sequence). DNA of the CDR3: TGTGCCAGCAGCTTGGAAACTAGCGGGGGGGCTTGGGAGACCCAGTACTTC. Translating it yields CASSLETSGGAWETQYF.

V is TRBV6-4 and J is TRBJ2-2; maybe TRBD1 (6 bases). Trimming removed 7 bases at V and 5 bases at J, with 14 bases between. CDR1 and CDR2 from the germline V gene are MRHNA and SNTAGT. CDR3 length: 14 residues. As DNA, the CDR3 is TGTGCCAGCAATATAACAGGGCCAACCGGGGAGCTGTTTTTT. This encodes CASNITGPTGELFF.

The chain uses TRBV13 and TRBJ1-1; D unclear. The germline V and J ends were trimmed by 5 bases and 1 base, with 8 bases remaining between them. Germline lookup yields CDR1 PRHDT and CDR2 FYEKMQ (reference sequence). This CDR3 has 13 amino acids. The CDR3 here is CASSPRGNTEAFF. The CDR3 DNA reads as TGTGCCAGCAGCCCCCGGGGGAACACTGAAGCTTTCTTT.

The chain links TRBV11-2 to TRBJ1-1, with a possible D match to TRBD1 (6 bases). There are 13 residues in the CDR3. The V gene's germline CDR1 is SGHAT and CDR2 FQNNGV. The ends were cut back, 6 bases at V and 3 bases at J, with 11 bases in the middle. CDR3 sequence: CASSFTGYTEAFF. For the CDR3, the DNA is TGTGCCAGCAGTTTTACAGGGTACACTGAAGCTTTCTTT. The variable domain in full, with the rest retrieved from reference TRBV11-2 and TRBJ1-1, is EAGVAQSPRYKIIEKRQSVAFWCNPISGHATLYWYQQILGQGPKLLIQFQNNGVVDDSQLPKDRFSAERLKGVDSTLKIQPAKLEDSAVYLCASSFTGYTEAFFGQGTRLTVV.

The chain combines TRBV30 with TRBJ1-5, with D possibly TRBD1 on 5 matching bases. V lost 2 bases and J lost 8, with 13 bases in between. The CDR3 spans 13 residues. Germline CDR1 is GTSNPN and CDR2 is SVGIG (reference sequence). The CDR3 DNA reads TGTGCCTGGAGTTCCGACAGCAGCGAGCCCCAGCATTTT. The encoded protein is CAWSSDSSEPQHF.

V gene TRBV28 combines with J gene TRBJ2-7; D may be TRBD1 (6 bases). V was trimmed by 4 bases and J by 5 bases, leaving 15 bases between them. The CDR3 covers 14 residues. In germline, CDR1 is MDHEN, CDR2 SYDVKM. The CDR3 DNA reads TGTGCCAGCAGTTCCCCCCCAACAGGGCACGAGCAGTACTTC. Its translation: CASSSPPTGHEQYF.

The gene calls are TRBV5-4 and TRBJ1-2, with TRBD1 matching 9 bases. With 2 bases clipped from V and 7 bases from J, the junction kept 3 bases outside the gene matches. The V gene's germline CDR1 is SGHNT and CDR2 YYREEE (reference sequence). The CDR3 is 13 amino acids. The DNA for the CDR3 is TGTGCCAGCAGCTTTGGACAGGGGAGTGGCTACACCTTC. It specifies CASSFGQGSGYTF.

V and J are TRBV5-6 and TRBJ2-7, with D possibly being TRBD2 (6 bases). With 0 bases removed from V and 3 bases from J, the gap between germline ends came to 13 bases. The CDR3 has 15 amino acids. Per the germline V gene, CDR1 is SGHDT and CDR2 is YYEEEE. The CDR3 nucleotides read TGTGCCAGCAGCTTGGGGGGGGAGGCTGTCTACGAGCAGTACTTC. As protein: CASSLGGEAVYEQYF.

V is TRBV19 and J is TRBJ2-1; TRBD1 might be the D (5 bases). The ends were cut back, 3 bases at V and 0 bases at J, with 9 bases in the middle. The CDR3 has 15 residues. Germline CDR1 LNHDA, CDR2 SQIVND (reference sequence). The CDR3 DNA reads TGTGCCAGTAGTATTTACCAGGGCTCCTACAATGAGCAGTTCTTC. It yields the protein CASSIYQGSYNEQFF.

The V call is TRBV6-1, the J call TRBJ2-3, with a tentative D call TRBD2 (5 bases). The CDR3 covers 13 residues. V shed 1 base and J shed 7 bases, with 9 bases lying between them. Looked up from germline, CDR1 is MNHNS and CDR2 is SASEGT. CDR3 nucleotides: TGTGCCAGCAGTGAAGTGACGGGATATACGCAGTATTTT. Translating it yields CASSEVTGYTQYF.

This rearrangement joins TRBV27 to TRBJ2-5; 8 positions match TRBD2. The CDR3 contains 14 residues. Germline V lookup: CDR1 MNHEY, CDR2 SMNVEV (reference sequence). V lost 2 bases to trimming and J lost 4 bases; unmatched junction nucleotides: 3. The CDR3 nucleotides are TGTGCCAGCAGTTTAATCGGGGGGGGAGAGACCCAGTACTTC. Its translation: CASSLIGGGETQYF.